This section outlines one TCR beta chain sequence together with its context. Antigen unknown. The sample comes from a study of cytomegalovirus exposure and HLA in healthy donors. Study conclusions and caveats: While the bulk of TCR sequences proved rare, some public TCRs turned up in many donors. CMV antigen specificity was confirmed in vitro for a few CMV-associated chains. The tendency of first-cohort TCR clusters to co-occur in the 120 or so validation repertoires was identified by a subsequent analysis.

Assay: immunoSEQ multiplex PCR; the TCRdb copy retains only in-frame clones and omits some. The sample shows about 220,000 clones, 90% to 95% of them seen only once. The CDR3 sequence is 12 residues long. CDR1 is MNHEY and CDR2 is SMNVEV in the germline V gene (reference sequence). Trimming cost V 2 bases and J 6 bases, with 5 bases left between them. This clonotype originated in a woman aged 18-29 years in good health and CMV-seronegative. The sequencing input was PBMCs. This chain uses TRBV27 with TRBJ2-1; D not resolved. CDR3 protein: CASSLAPNEQFF. The CDR3 nucleotides read TGTGCCAGCAGTTTAGCGCCCAATGAGCAGTTCTTC.